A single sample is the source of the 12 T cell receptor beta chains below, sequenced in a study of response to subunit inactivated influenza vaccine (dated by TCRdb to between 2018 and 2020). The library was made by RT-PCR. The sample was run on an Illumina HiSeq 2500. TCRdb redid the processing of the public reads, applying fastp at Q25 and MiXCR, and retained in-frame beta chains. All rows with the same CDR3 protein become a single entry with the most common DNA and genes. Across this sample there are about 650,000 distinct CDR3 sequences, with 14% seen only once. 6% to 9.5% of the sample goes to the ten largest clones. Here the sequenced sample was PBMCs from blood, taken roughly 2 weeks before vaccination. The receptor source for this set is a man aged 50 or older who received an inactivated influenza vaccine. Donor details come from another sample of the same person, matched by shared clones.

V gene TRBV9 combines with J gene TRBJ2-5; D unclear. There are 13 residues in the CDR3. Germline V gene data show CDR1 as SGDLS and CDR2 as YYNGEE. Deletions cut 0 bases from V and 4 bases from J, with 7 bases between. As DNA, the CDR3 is TGTGCCAGCAGCGTAGGACCGGGAGAGACCCAGTACTTC. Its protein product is CASSVGPGETQYF.

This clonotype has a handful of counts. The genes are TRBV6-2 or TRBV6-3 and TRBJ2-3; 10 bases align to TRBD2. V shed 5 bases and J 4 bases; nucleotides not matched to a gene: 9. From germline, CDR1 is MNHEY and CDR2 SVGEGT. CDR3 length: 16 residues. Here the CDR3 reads CASSRLAGVVADTQYF. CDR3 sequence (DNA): TGTGCCAGCAGTCGCCTAGCGGGAGTAGTTGCAGATACGCAGTATTTT.

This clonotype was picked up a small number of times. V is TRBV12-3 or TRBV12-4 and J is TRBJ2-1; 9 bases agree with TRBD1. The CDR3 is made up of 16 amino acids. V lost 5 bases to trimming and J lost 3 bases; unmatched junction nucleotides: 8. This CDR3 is CASSPPKGQGYNEQFF. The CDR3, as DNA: TGTGCCAGCAGTCCTCCGAAGGGACAGGGCTACAATGAGCAGTTCTTC.

CDR3 loop: CSARGDDGSYEQYF. DNA of the CDR3: TGCAGTGCTAGAGGGGACGACGGTTCCTACGAGCAGTACTTC. J is TRBJ2-7 and V is TRBV20-1; D is possibly TRBD1 or TRBD2 (5 bases each). Germline CDR1 reads DFQATT; CDR2 reads SNEGSKA (reference sequence). Trimming left V 1 base short and J 1 base short, with 11 bases between. This CDR3 comprises 14 residues.

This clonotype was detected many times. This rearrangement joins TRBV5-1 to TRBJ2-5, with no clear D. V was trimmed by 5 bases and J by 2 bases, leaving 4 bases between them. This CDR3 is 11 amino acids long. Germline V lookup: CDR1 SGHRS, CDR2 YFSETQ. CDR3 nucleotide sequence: TGCGCCAGCAGGAGTCAAGAGACCCAGTACTTC. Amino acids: CASRSQETQYF. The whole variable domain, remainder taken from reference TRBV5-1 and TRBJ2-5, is KAGVTQTPRYLIKTRGQQVTLSCSPISGHRSVSWYQQTPGQGLQFLFEYFSETQRNKGNFPGRFSGRQFSNSRSEMNVSTLELGDSALYLCASRSQETQYFGPGTRLLVL.

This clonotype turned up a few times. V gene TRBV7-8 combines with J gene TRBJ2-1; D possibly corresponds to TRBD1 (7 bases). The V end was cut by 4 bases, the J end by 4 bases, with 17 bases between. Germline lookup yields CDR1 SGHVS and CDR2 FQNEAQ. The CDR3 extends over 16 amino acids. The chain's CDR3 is CASSSAGGRRYNEQFF. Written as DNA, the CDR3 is TGTGCCAGCAGCTCGGCAGGGGGGCGAAGGTACAATGAGCAGTTCTTC.

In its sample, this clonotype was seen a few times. CDR3 DNA: TGTGCCAGCAGCCCGGACAGGGGGCGAAAGACCCAGTACTTC. As protein: CASSPDRGRKTQYF. J is TRBJ2-5 and V is TRBV7-2; 11 bases map to TRBD1. The junction had 5 bases not matched to a gene; V was cut back by 5 bases and J by 6 bases. The CDR3 extends over 14 amino acids. Per the germline V gene, CDR1 is SGHTA and CDR2 is FQGNSA.

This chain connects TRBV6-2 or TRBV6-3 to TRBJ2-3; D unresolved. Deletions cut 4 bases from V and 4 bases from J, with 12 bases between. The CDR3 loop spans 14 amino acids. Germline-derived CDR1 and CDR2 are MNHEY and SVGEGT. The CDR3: CASSFASFPDTQYF. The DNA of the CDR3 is TGTGCCAGCAGTTTCGCCAGCTTTCCAGATACGCAGTATTTT.

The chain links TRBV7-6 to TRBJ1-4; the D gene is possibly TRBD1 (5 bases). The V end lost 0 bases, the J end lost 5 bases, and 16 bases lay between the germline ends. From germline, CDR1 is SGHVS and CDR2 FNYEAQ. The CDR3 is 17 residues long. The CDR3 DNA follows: TGTGCCAGCAGCTTAGCGTCCAGGGACGGGATAAATGAAAAACTGTTTTTT. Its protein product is CASSLASRDGINEKLFF.

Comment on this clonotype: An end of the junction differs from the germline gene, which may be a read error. In DNA, the CDR3 is TGCGCTAGCAGCCCCATGGACAGGGCTCAGCCCCAGCATTTT. This sequence encodes CASSPMDRAQPQHF. The genes are TRBV5-1 and TRBJ1-5, with 8 bases matching TRBD1. The CDR3 is 14 amino acids. Germline assignment: CDR1 SGHRS and CDR2 YFSETQ.

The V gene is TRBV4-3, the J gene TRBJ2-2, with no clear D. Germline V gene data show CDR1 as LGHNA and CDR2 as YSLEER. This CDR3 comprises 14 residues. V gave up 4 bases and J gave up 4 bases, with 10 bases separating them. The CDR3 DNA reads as TGCGCCAGCAGCCCCGGATTCGGCACCGGGGAGCTGTTTTTT. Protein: CASSPGFGTGELFF.

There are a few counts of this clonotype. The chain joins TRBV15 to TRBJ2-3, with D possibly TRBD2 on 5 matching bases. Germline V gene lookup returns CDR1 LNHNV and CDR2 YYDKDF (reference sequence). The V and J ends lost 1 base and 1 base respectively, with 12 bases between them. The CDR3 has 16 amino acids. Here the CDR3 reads CATSRGIAIGTDTQYF. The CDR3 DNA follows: TGTGCCACCAGCAGAGGGATAGCGATAGGCACAGATACGCAGTATTTT.